This T cell receptor beta chain was identified during a study of vaccination and CD4 T cells after COVID-19. Time point: late sampling 161 to 241 days after vaccination in a few convalescent patients. Treatment defined: approximately 9-day PBMC culture with coronavirus spike peptide pools or control peptides (ViraFEST assay). PCR tests turned positive between March and December 2020, before US Alpha, Beta and Delta variants. Worth noting for this clonotype: Its antigen is not identified.

Study-wide findings and caveats: In convalescent patients, 304 of 307 vaccine-specific clones were spike mono-reactive.

This CDR3 region has 13 residues. Trimming removed 10 bases from V and 0 bases from J, with 13 bases in between. Germline V gives CDR1 MDHEN, CDR2 SYDVKM. An Oncomine TCR Beta short-read assay was used to sequence the DNA from cultured CD4+ T cells. TCRdb reanalysed the PCR reads using MiXCR and keeps one entry per CDR3 protein. The profile shows approximately 24,000 distinct CDR3 sequences, 25% to 30% of them singletons. Sample: CD4+ T cells from blood, cultured in vitro, taken about 7 months after SARS-CoV-2 vaccination. This receptor was identified in a human donor who had recovered from COVID-19. This chain uses TRBV28 with TRBJ2-7; the D is unclear. The CDR3 DNA reads TGTGCCACCTGGAGTAAAAGCTCCTACGAGCAGTACTTC. Its protein product is CATWSKSSYEQYF.